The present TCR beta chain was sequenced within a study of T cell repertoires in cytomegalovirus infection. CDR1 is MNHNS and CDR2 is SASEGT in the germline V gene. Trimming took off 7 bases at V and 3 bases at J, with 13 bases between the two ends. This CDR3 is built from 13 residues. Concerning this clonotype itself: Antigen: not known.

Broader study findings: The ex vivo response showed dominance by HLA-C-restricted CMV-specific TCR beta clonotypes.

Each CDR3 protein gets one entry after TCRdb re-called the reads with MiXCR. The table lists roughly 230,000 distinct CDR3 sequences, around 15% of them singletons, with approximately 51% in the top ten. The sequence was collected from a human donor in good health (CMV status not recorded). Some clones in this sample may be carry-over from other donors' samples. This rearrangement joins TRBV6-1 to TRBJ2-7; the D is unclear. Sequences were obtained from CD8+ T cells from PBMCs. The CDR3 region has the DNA TGTGCCAGCATGAACCCAGCCGACTACGAGCAGTACTTC. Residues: CASMNPADYEQYF.